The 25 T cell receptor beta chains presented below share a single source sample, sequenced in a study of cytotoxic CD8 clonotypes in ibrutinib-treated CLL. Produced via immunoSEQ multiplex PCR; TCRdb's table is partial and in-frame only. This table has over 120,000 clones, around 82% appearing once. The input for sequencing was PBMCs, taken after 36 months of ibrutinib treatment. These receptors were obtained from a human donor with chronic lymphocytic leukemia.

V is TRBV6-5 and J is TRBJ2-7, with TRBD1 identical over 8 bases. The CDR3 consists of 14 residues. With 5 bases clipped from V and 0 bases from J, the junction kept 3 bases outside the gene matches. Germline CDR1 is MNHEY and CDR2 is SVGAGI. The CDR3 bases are TGTGCCAGCAGTAGGACAGGGATCTCCTACGAGCAGTACTTC. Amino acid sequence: CASSRTGISYEQYF.

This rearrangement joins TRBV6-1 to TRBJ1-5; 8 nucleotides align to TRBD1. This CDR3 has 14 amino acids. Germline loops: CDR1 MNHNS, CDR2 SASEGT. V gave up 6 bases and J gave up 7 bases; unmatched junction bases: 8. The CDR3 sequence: CASRDTGGGQPQHF. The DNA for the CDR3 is TGTGCCAGCAGAGACACAGGGGGGGGGCAGCCCCAGCATTTT.

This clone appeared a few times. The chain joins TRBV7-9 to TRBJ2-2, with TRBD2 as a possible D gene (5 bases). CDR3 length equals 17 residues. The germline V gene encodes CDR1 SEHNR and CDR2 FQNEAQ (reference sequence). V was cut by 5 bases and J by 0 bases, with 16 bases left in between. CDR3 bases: TGTGCCAGCAGCATCAGTAGCGAGCCACCGAACACCGGGGAGCTGTTTTTT. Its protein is CASSISSEPPNTGELFF.

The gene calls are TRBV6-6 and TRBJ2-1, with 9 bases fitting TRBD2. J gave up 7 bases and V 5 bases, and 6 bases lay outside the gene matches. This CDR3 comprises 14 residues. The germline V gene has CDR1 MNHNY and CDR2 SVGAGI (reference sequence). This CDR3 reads CASSTGREGNEQFF. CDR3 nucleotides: TGTGCCAGCAGTACGGGGCGGGAGGGGAATGAGCAGTTCTTC.

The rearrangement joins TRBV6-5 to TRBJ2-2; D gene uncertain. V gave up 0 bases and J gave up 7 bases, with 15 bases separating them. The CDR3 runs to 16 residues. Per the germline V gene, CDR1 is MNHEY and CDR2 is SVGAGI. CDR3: CASSYSVGFYGGELFF. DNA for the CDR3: TGTGCCAGCAGTTACTCCGTAGGGTTTTACGGCGGGGAGCTGTTTTTT.

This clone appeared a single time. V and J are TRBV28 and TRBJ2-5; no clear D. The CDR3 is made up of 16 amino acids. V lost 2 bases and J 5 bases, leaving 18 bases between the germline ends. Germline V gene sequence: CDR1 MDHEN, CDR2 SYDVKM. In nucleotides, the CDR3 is TGTGCCAGCAGTTTACTAGGACGGGCAGTGTACGAGACCCAGTACTTC. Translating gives CASSLLGRAVYETQYF.

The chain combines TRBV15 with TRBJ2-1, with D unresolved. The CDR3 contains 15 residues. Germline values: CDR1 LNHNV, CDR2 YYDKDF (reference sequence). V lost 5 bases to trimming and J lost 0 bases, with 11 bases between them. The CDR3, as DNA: TGTGCCACCAGCCAACTCATTAGCTCCTACAATGAGCAGTTCTTC. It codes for CATSQLISSYNEQFF.

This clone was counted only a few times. The DNA of the CDR3 is TGCAGCGCACGGGACAGCAATAGCAATCAGCCCCAGCATTTT. Translation: CSARDSNSNQPQHF. The chain joins TRBV29-1 to TRBJ1-5; the match to TRBD1 covers 7 bases. In germline, CDR1 is SQVTM, CDR2 ANQGSEA. This CDR3 spans 14 amino acids. V gave up 7 bases and J gave up 0 bases; unmatched junction bases: 6. Full variable domain (missing parts from reference TRBV29-1 and TRBJ1-5): SAVISQKPSRDICQRGTSLTIQCQVDSQVTMMFWYRQQPGQSLTLIATANQGSEATYESGFVIDKFPISRPNLTFSTLTVSNMSPEDSSIYLCSARDSNSNQPQHFGDGTRLSIL.

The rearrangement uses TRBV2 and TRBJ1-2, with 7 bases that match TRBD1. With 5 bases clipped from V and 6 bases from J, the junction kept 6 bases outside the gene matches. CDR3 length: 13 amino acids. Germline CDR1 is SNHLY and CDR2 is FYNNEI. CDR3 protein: CASSWTGPHGYTF. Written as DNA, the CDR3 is TGTGCCAGCAGTTGGACAGGACCCCATGGCTACACCTTC. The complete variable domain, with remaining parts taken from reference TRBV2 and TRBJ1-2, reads EPEVTQTPSHQVTQMGQEVILRCVPISNHLYFYWYRQILGQKVEFLVSFYNNEISEKSEIFDDQFSVERPDGSNFTLKIRSTKLEDSAMYFCASSWTGPHGYTFGSGTRLTVV.

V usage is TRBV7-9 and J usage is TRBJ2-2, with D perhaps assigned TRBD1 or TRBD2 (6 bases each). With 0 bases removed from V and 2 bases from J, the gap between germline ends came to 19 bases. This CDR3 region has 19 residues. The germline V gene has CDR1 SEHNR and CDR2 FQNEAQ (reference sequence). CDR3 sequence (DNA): TGTGCCAGCAGCTTAGCCGGAGGGTGGGGGCTCATCAACACCGGGGAGCTGTTTTTT. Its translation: CASSLAGGWGLINTGELFF.

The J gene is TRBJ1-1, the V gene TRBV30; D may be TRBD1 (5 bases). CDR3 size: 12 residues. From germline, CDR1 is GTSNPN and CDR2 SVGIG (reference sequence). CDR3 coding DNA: TGTTATGGCTACGATGGGGCCACTGAAGCTTTCTTT. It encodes CYGYDGATEAFF. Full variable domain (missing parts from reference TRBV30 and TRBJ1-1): SQTIHQWPATLVQPVGSPLSLECTVEGTSNPNLYWYRQAAGRGLQLLFYSVGIGQISSEVPQNLSASRPQDRQFILSSKKLLLSDSGFYLCYGYDGATEAFFGQGTRLTVV.

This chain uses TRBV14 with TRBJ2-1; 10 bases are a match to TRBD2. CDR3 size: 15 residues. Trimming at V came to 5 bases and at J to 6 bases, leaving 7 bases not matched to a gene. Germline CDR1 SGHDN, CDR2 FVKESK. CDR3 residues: CASSTLAGALNEQFF. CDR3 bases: TGTGCCAGCAGCACCCTAGCGGGAGCCCTCAATGAGCAGTTCTTC. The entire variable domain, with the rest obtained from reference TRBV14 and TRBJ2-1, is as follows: EAGVTQFPSHSVIEKGQTVTLRCDPISGHDNLYWYRRVMGKEIKFLLHFVKESKQDESGMPNNRFLAERTGGTYSTLKVQPAELEDSGVYFCASSTLAGALNEQFFGPGTRLTVL.

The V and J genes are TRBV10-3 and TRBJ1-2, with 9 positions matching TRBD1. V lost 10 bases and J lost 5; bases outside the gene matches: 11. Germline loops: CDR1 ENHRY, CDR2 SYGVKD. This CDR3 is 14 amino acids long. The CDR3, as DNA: TGTGCCAACGCCGCGGACAGGGGAGGTTATGGCTACACCTTC. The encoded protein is CANAADRGGYGYTF.

The CDR3 region has the DNA TGTGCCACTGAGGGGTCCTTTAACACTGAAGCTTTCTTT. Its translation is CATEGSFNTEAFF. The gene calls are TRBV6-6 and TRBJ1-1; tentatively, D is TRBD1 (5 bases). Germline-derived CDR1 and CDR2 are MNHNY and SVGAGI (reference sequence). This CDR3 is built from 13 residues. Trimming stripped 10 bases from V and 2 bases from J, with 14 bases between.

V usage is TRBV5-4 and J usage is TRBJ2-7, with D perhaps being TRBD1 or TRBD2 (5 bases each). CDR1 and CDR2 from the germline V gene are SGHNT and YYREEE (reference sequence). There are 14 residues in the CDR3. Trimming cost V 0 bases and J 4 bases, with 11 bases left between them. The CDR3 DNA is TGTGCCAGCAGCTTGGATAAGGGACCGTACGAGCAGTACTTC. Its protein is CASSLDKGPYEQYF.

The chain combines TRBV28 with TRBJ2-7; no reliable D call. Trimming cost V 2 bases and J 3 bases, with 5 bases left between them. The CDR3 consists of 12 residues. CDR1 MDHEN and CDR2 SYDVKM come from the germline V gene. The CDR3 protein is CASSLGDYEQYF. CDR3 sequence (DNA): TGTGCCAGCAGTTTAGGGGACTACGAGCAGTACTTC.

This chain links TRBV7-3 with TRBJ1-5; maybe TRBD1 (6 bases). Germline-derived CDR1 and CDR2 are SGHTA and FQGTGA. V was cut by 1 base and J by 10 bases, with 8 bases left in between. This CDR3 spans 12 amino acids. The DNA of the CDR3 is TGTGCCAGCAGCTTAAGTGGGGGCCCCCAGCATTTT. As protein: CASSLSGGPQHF.

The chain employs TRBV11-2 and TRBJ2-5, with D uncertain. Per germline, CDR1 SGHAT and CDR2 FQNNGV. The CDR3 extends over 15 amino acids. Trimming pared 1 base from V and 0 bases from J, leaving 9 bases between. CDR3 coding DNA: TGTGCCAGCAGCTTAGGAGGCAGGTACCAAGAGACCCAGTACTTC. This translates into CASSLGGRYQETQYF.

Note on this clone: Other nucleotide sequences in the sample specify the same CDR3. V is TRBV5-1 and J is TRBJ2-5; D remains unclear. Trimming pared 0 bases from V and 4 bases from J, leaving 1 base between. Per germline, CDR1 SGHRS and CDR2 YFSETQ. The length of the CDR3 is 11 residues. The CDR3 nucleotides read TGCGCCAGCAGCTTGGTAGAGACCCAGTACTTC. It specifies CASSLVETQYF. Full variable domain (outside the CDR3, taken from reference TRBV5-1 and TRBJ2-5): KAGVTQTPRYLIKTRGQQVTLSCSPISGHRSVSWYQQTPGQGLQFLFEYFSETQRNKGNFPGRFSGRQFSNSRSEMNVSTLELGDSALYLCASSLVETQYFGPGTRLLVL.

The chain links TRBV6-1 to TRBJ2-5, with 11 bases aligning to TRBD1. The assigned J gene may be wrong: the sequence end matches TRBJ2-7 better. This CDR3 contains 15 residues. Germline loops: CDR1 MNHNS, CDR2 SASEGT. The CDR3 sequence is CASSLPGQGAYEQYF. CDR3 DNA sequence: TGTGCCAGCAGTTTACCGGGACAGGGGGCCTACGAGCAGTACTTC.

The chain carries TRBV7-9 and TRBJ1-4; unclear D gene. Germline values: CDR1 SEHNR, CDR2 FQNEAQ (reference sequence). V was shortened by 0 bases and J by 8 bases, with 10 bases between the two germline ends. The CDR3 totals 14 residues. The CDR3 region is CASSLAQGKEKLFF. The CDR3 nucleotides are TGTGCCAGCAGCTTAGCCCAAGGGAAGGAAAAACTGTTTTTT.

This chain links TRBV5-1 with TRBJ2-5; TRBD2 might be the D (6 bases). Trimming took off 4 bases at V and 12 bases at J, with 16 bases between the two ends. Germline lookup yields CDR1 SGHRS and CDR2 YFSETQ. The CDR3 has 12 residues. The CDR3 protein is CASSTPAGLKYF. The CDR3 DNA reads TGCGCCAGCAGCACTCCGGCGGGGCTCAAGTACTTC.

Written as DNA, the CDR3 is TGTGCCAGCAGTGAGAGGCAGTACGAGCAGTACTTC. It codes for CASSERQYEQYF. The V gene is TRBV25-1, the J gene TRBJ2-7; no definite D call. This CDR3 is built from 12 residues. The ends were cut back, 3 bases at V and 4 bases at J, with 7 bases in the middle. Germline V CDR1 and CDR2: MGHDK, SYGVNS.

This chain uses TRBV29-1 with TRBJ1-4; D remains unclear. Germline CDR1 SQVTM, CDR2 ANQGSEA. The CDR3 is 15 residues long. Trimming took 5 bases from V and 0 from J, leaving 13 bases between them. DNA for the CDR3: TGCAGCGTTAGTGTCCAGCTTTCAACTAATGAAAAACTGTTTTTT. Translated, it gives CSVSVQLSTNEKLFF.

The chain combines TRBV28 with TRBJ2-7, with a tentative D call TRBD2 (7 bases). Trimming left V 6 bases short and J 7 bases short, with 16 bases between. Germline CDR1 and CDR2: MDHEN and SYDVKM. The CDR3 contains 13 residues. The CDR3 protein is CASRGGGLGEQYF. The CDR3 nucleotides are TGTGCCAGCAGAGGGGGAGGGCTTGGGGAGCAGTACTTC. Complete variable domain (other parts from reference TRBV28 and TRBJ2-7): DVKVTQSSRYLVKRTGEKVFLECVQDMDHENMFWYRQDPGLGLRLIYFSYDVKMKEKGDIPEGYSVSREKKERFSLILESASTNQTSMYLCASRGGGLGEQYFGPGTRLTVT.